Reported below is one T cell receptor beta chain. Its specificity is unknown. This entry belongs to a study of CD8 T cells in ankylosing spondylitis. Study observations and caveats: Clones linked to the disease showed a CD8+ phenotype. They occurred at relatively low frequencies in peripheral blood.

The ends were cut back, 3 bases at V and 2 bases at J, with 20 bases in the middle. The CDR3 has 18 residues. The germline V gene encodes CDR1 SNHLY and CDR2 FYNNEI. TCRdb itself ran the 5' RACE reads through MiXCR, one entry per CDR3 protein. The sample has about 340,000 distinct CDR3 sequences; 14% to 15% are singletons. The rearrangement uses TRBV2 and TRBJ2-1; D might be TRBD1 or TRBD2, each matching 6 bases. This clonotype was sampled from a male donor with ankylosing spondylitis or in good health (not recorded which). Sequenced sample: blood, either unsorted or a sorted T cell fraction (not recorded which). As DNA, the CDR3 is TGTGCCAGCAGTGACGTTCTTGGACTGGGGGGCGCCTACAATGAGCAGTTCTTC. This sequence encodes CASSDVLGLGGAYNEQFF.